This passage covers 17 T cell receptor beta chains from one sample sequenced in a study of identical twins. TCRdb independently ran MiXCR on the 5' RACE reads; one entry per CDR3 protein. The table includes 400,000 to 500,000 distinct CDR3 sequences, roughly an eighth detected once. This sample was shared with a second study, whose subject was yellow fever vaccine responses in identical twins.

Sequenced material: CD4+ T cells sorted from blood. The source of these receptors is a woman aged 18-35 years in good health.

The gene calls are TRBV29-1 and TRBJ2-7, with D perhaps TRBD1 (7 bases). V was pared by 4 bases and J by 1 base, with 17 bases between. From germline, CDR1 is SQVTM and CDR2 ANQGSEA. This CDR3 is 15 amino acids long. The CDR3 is CSVAWRDRSSYEQYF. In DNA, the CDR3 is TGCAGCGTTGCGTGGCGGGACAGAAGTTCCTACGAGCAGTACTTC.

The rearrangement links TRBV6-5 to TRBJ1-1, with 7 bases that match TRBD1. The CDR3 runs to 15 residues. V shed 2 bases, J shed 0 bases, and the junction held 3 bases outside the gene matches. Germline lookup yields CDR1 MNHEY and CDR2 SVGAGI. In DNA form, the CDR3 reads TGTGCCAGCAGTTACCTACAGGGGATGAACACTGAAGCTTTCTTT. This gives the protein CASSYLQGMNTEAFF.

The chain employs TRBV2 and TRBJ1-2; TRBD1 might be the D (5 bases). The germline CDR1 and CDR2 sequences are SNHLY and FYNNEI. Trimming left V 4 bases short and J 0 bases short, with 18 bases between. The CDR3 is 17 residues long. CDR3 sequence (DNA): TGTGCCAGCAGTGGGGGGGGTGGCAGACTCGCTAACTATGGCTACACCTTC. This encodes CASSGGGGRLANYGYTF.

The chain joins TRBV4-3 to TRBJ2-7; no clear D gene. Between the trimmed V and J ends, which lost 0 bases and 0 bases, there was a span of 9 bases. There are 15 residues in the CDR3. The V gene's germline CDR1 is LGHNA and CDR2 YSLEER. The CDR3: CASSQERGSSYEQYF. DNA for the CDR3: TGCGCCAGCAGCCAAGAGAGAGGCAGCTCCTACGAGCAGTACTTC.

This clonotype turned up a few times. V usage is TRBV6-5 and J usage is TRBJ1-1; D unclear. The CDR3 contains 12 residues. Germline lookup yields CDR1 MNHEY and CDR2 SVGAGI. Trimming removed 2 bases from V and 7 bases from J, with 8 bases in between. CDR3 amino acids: CASSYAGFEAFF. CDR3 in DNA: TGTGCCAGCAGTTACGCCGGCTTTGAAGCTTTCTTT.

The CDR3 protein is CASSHPEGGTRTDTQYF. Written as DNA, the CDR3 is TGTGCCAGCAGCCATCCCGAAGGCGGGACTCGCACAGATACGCAGTATTTT. V and J are TRBV3-1 and TRBJ2-3; possibly TRBD2 for D (6 bases). This CDR3 is built from 17 residues. Per the germline V gene, CDR1 is LGHDT and CDR2 is YNNKEL (reference sequence). V was clipped by 3 bases and J by 1 base, with 17 bases between them.

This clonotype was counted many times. In DNA form, the CDR3 reads TGTGCCAGCAGCTTAGTACAGGGCCCCACTGAAGCTTTCTTT. Its translation is CASSLVQGPTEAFF. The J gene is TRBJ1-1, the V gene TRBV7-9, with D possibly TRBD1 on 6 matching bases. V was pared by 1 base and J by 4 bases, with 10 bases between. The CDR3 spans 14 residues. Germline CDR1 reads SEHNR; CDR2 reads FQNEAQ (reference sequence).

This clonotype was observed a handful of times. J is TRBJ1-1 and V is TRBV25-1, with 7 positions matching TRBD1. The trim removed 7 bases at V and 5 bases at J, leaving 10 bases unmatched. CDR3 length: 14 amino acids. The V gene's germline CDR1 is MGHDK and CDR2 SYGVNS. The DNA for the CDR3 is TGTGCCAGCATGGCACAGGGGCGAGGGACTGAAGCTTTCTTT. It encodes CASMAQGRGTEAFF.

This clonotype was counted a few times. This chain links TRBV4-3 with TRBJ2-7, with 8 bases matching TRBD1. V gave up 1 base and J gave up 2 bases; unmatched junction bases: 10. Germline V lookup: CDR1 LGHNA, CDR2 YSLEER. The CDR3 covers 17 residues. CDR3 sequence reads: CASSQVHFGQGPYEQYF. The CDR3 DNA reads TGCGCCAGCAGCCAAGTACACTTCGGACAGGGCCCCTACGAGCAGTACTTC.

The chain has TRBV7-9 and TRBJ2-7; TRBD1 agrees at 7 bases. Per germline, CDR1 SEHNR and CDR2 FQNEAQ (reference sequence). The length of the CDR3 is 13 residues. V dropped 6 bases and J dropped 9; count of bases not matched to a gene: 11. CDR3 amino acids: CASRRDRDRWQYF. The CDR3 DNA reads TGTGCCAGCAGACGCGATCGGGACAGATGGCAGTACTTC.

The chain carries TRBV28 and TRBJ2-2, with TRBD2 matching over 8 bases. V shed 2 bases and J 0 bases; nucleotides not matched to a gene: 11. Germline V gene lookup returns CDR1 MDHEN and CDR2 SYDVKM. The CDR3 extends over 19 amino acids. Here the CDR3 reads CASSLDPRGARSNTGELFF. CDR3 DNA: TGTGCCAGCAGTTTAGACCCGCGGGGGGCTCGATCGAACACCGGGGAGCTGTTTTTT.

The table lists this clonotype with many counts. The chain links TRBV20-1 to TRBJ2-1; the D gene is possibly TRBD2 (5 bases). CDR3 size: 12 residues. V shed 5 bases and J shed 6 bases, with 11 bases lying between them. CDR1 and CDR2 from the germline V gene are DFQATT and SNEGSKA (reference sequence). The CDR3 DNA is TGCAGTGCTTTATATAGCGTCAATGAGCAGTTCTTC. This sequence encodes CSALYSVNEQFF.

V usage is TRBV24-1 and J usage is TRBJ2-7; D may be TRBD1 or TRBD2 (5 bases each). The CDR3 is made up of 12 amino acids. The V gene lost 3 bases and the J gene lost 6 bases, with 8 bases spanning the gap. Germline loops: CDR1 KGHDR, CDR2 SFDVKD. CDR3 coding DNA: TGTGCCACCAGTGATAGGGGAGCCGAGCAGTACTTC. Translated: CATSDRGAEQYF.

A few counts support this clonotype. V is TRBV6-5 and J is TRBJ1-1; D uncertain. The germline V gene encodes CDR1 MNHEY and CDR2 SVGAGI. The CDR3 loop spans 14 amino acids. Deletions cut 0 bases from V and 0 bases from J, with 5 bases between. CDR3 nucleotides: TGTGCCAGCAGTTACTCACAACTGAACACTGAAGCTTTCTTT. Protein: CASSYSQLNTEAFF.

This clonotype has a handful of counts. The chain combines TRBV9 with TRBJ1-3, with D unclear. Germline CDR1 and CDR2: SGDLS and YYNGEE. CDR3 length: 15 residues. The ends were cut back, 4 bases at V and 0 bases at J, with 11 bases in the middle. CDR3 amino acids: CASSLEDRSGNTIYF. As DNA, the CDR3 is TGTGCCAGCAGCCTAGAGGATCGCTCTGGAAACACCATATATTTT. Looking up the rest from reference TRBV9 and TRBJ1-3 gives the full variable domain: DSGVTQTPKHLITATGQRVTLRCSPRSGDLSVYWYQQSLDQGLQFLIQYYNGEERAKGNILERFSAQQFPDLHSELNLSSLELGDSALYFCASSLEDRSGNTIYFGEGSWLTVV.

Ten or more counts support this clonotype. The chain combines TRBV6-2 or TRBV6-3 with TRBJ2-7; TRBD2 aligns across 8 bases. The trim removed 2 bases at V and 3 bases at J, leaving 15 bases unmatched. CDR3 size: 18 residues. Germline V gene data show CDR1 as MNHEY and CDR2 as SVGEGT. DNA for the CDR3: TGTGCCAGCAGTTACAGTCGGGTAGCGGGAAAGGACCTCTACGAGCAGTACTTC. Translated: CASSYSRVAGKDLYEQYF.

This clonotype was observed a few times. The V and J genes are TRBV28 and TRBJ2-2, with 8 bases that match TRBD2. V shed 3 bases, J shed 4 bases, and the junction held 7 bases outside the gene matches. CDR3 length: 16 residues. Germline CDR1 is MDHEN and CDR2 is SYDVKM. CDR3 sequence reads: CASSFPGLAGTGELFF. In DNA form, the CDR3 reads TGTGCCAGCAGTTTCCCAGGTCTAGCGGGCACCGGGGAGCTGTTTTTT.